Detailed here is one T cell receptor beta chain. Antigen specificity is unknown. The entry originates in a study of T cell responses to AZD1222 COVID-19 vaccine. The overall study: The study pooled second doses at about 4 or about 12 weeks. Study-level findings and limits: It was only after the peak T cell response that any repertoires were sampled. With two AZD1222 doses given, Spike-specific TCR breadth and depth both rose. A reported finding is that nearly half of spike-specific TCRs target unmutated variant regions.

The CDR3 contains 14 residues. The germline CDR1 and CDR2 sequences are SGHRS and YFSETQ. Trimming stripped 4 bases from V and 3 bases from J, with 10 bases between. TCRdb's copy holds only in-frame clones and misses some; the assay was immunoSEQ multiplex PCR. The sample has about 130,000 clones, around nine tenths seen once. The sequenced sample was peripheral blood, obtained on day 0 of AZD1222 vaccination. The chain joins TRBV5-1 to TRBJ1-4; D gene ambiguous. The receptor was isolated from an adult in good health. The CDR3 DNA follows: TGCGCCAGCAGCGAGGGATTTGCTAATGAAAAACTGTTTTTT. It specifies CASSEGFANEKLFF.